This T cell receptor beta chain was recovered during a study of blood T cell repertoires in COVID-19. Study in general: Samples of COVID-19 (acute and convalescent) were obtained from the United States, Italy and Spain. PBMCs, B-cell-depleted T cells, or T cells provided the cDNA or gDNA that made up the material.

CDR3 length equals 14 residues. CDR1 and CDR2 (germline): LNHDA, SQIVND (reference sequence). The germline V and J ends were trimmed by 2 bases and 1 base, with 8 bases remaining between them. Seattle's cohort entered during active infection and was followed longitudinally. Source study methods: Amplification of reference gene primers provided the estimated nucleated cell counts. Repertoires were generated with immunoSEQ multiplex PCR, while TCRdb's copy carries only in-frame clones and drops some. For V, J and clone size, that table is used; D and trimming come from the DNA. The sample shows roughly 380,000 clones, around 90% of them seen only once.

The chain is built from TRBV19 and TRBJ1-1; tentative D call: TRBD1 (5 bases). The sequenced sample consisted of peripheral blood. This receptor was obtained from a woman aged 60 to 75 with COVID-19, enrolled during active disease. The CDR3 spells CASSIRRGNTEAFF. CDR3 nucleotides: TGTGCCAGTAGTATACGGAGGGGGAACACTGAAGCTTTCTTT. The full variable domain, rest sourced from reference TRBV19 and TRBJ1-1, is DGGITQSPKYLFRKEGQNVTLSCEQNLNHDAMYWYRQDPGQGLRLIYYSQIVNDFQKGDIAEGYSVSREKKESFPLTVTSAQKNPTAFYLCASSIRRGNTEAFFGQGTRLTVV.